This note documents a single TCR beta chain sequence. Original processing methods: Scientists estimated how many nucleated cells there were by amplifying reference gene primers. Profiling relied on immunoSEQ multiplex PCR, and the TCRdb table lists in-frame clones only, not all of them. The V and J calls and the clone size are those of that table, but D and trimming were determined from the DNA. The data hold 120,000 to 150,000 clones, with less than 90% observed a single time. The data are from a study of blood T cell repertoires in COVID-19. Study information: Researchers got acute and convalescent COVID-19 samples from the United States, Italy and Spain. In each case, the material was cDNA or gDNA derived from T cells, B-cell-depleted T cells, or PBMCs.

Germline CDR1 SGDLS, CDR2 YYNGEE. The CDR3 totals 16 residues. J was trimmed by 2 bases and V by 2 bases; bases with no gene match: 5. Participants had their cohort set by participant-reported clinical history. This receptor was obtained from a man aged 40-49 years with acute COVID-19. The sample consisted of PBMCs or T cells enriched from blood (not recorded which). The chain combines TRBV9 with TRBJ2-1, with 9 bases aligning to TRBD1. The CDR3 DNA sequence: TGTGCCAGCAGCGTGTCCCGACAGGGGGCCTACAATGAGCAGTTCTTC. Translating it yields CASSVSRQGAYNEQFF.